Described below is a single T cell receptor (beta chain) sequence and its context. It has no known antigen specificity. No quality values exist for individual bases; no much larger clone is one base distant. This specimen comes from a study of OX40 agonist ivuxolimab in advanced cancers. Background on the whole study: Ivuxolimab, which targeted the costimulatory receptor OX40 (CD134), was an agonistic, fully human IgG2 monoclonal antibody. Among the approximately 50 dose-escalation patients, some 20 had hepatocellular carcinoma, 15 melanoma, 9 renal cell carcinoma and 9 head and neck cancer. Patients were allowed to have had prior anti-PD-1, anti-PD-L1 or anti-CTLA-4 therapy, and less than 45% of the dose-escalation patients had previously received checkpoint inhibitors. The dose-escalation cohort was over 70% male with a mean age of roughly 62 years, ranging from about 23 to 85. Peripheral TCRbeta sequencing aimed to test whether ivuxolimab altered TCR sequence diversity and caused clonal T-cell expansion. The paper reports the monotherapy dose-escalation portion (N of about 47 patients) of the phase I ivuxolimab trial. Partial responses occurred in three dose-escalation patients, of whom one had hepatocellular carcinoma and two had cutaneous melanoma. Intravenous ivuxolimab was administered to patients every 2 weeks at six dose levels: 0.01, 0.1, 0.3, 1.5, 3 and 10 mg/kg.

CDR3 length: 12 amino acids, cysteine to phenylalanine. Only the CDR3 DNA is retained, 36 bases long and in frame from the first base. Deletion took 2 bases off V and 10 bases off J, with a span of 8 bases between the germline ends. CDR1 and CDR2 (SGHTA, FQGNSA) derive from the germline V gene. Genomic DNA was isolated from the sorted cells so that the TCRbeta CDR3 region could be sequenced. The immunoSEQ Assay was used for sequencing of TCRbeta CDR3 regions. TCRdb holds this immuneACCESS table with in-frame rearrangements only. Some clones are missing; in checked studies, unresolved V genes explain under half, and the rest has no known cause. Within this sample are approximately 74,000 clones, with 85% of them counted one time only. The top ten clonotypes cover more than 0.45% of the sample. Patients with autoimmune disease history or receiving systemic immunosuppression were excluded from the trial. Peripheral blood for TCR sequencing was collected from all dose cohorts at baseline, on cycle 4 day 1, and on cycle 7 day 1. Samples came from an open-label, multicenter, first-in-human phase I dose-escalation trial of ivuxolimab. Adults with locally advanced or metastatic head and neck squamous cell, hepatocellular, melanoma or renal cell carcinoma were enrolled in the trial. Before TCR sequencing, CD4+ T cells and CD8+ T cells from peripheral blood were sorted into separate populations.

The paper's findings and limits, for the study overall: Partial responders in the 0.1-3.0 mg/kg groups had among the lowest normalized peripheral clonal expansion, especially among CD8+ T cells. After ivuxolimab, more expanded clones were found on average in CD8+ T cells than in CD4+ T cells. The antigen specificity of the clonally expanded peripheral T cells was not determined. Clonal expansion of both CD4+ and CD8+ blood T cells was observed from baseline to week 6 at doses 0.1 to 3.0 mg/kg. Low levels of normalized T-cell clonal expansion were also seen in some patients who did not respond.

The clonotype originates from an adult with an advanced solid tumor such as melanoma, head and neck, liver or kidney cancer. This specimen consisted of CD4+ or CD8+ T cells sorted from blood, obtained in a trial of the OX40 agonist ivuxolimab. The V and J genes are TRBV7-2 and TRBJ1-4; confidence is insufficient to name the D gene. The DNA is TGTGCCAGCAGCTTAAGGGAAGGAAAACTGTTTTTT. Translation gives CASSLREGKLFF.